This T cell receptor beta chain was sequenced during a study of blood T cells in healthy people across ages. This clonotype showed up just a few times. Its antigen remains unknown. Sample-barcoded 5' priming and a J-beta primer mix drove a second PCR of roughly 7 to 11 cycles. One entry per CDR3 protein, called by TCRdb with MiXCR from the 5' RACE reads. In the table there are approximately 1,000,000 distinct CDR3 sequences, more than 30% of which are singletons. The authors drew about 10 milliliters of peripheral blood from each donor. This CDR3 has 14 residues. The ends were cut back, 3 bases at V and 2 bases at J, with 10 bases in the middle. CDR1 and CDR2 (germline): SGHTA, FQGTGA. The study, taken as a whole, reports: Naive T cell percentage by flow cytometry tracked strongly with beta diversity.

The sample was blood. The TCR originated in a man aged 18 to 29 in good health. V is TRBV7-3 and J is TRBJ1-1; the D gene is possibly TRBD1 (5 bases). The CDR3: CASSFIGTNTEAFF. The CDR3, as DNA: TGTGCCAGCAGCTTTATCGGGACCAACACTGAAGCTTTCTTT.